This T cell receptor (beta chain) comes out of a study of blood T cell repertoires in COVID-19. Study as a whole: Material from acute and convalescent COVID-19 was sourced from the United States, Italy and Spain. Nucleic acid was either cDNA or gDNA, and it came from T cells, B-cell-depleted T cells, or PBMCs.

Original processing methods: Quantification of nucleated cells was approximated via reference gene primer amplification. The repertoire was sequenced with immunoSEQ multiplex PCR; TCRdb's copy has only in-frame clones and lacks some. V, J and clone size derive from that table, while D and trimming were established from the DNA sequence. The sample contains fewer than 60,000 clones, approximately 88% of which appear only once. V lost 5 bases and J lost 1; bases outside the gene matches: 7. The CDR3 spans 16 residues. Germline assignment: CDR1 LNHDA and CDR2 SQIVND (reference sequence). The TCR comes from a human donor with active COVID-19. The donor label of this sample is uncertain. The chain has TRBV19 and TRBJ2-2, with 7 bases that match TRBD2. The sequencing sample was made of peripheral blood. The CDR3 bases are TGTGCCAGTAGTCCTCGGGGGGAGGGGAACACCGGGGAGCTGTTTTTT. This translates into CASSPRGEGNTGELFF.